These 18 T cell receptor beta chains share one sample of origin, sequenced in a study of neurological immune-mediated disorders. A single record per CDR3 protein comes from TCRdb applying MiXCR to the 5' RACE reads. The sample lists 20,000 to 25,000 distinct CDR3 sequences, around 14% occurring once. The sequencing input was PBMCs. The receptors come from a female donor with HTLV-1-associated myelopathy (HAM/TSP).

This clonotype was seen repeatedly, ten times or more. The V gene is TRBV12-3 or TRBV12-4, the J gene TRBJ2-7, with TRBD2 matching 12 bases. V shed 7 bases, J shed 6 bases, and the junction held 10 bases outside the gene matches. The CDR3 is 15 amino acids. The CDR3 nucleotides read TGTGCCAGCACCTCGGGACTAGCGGGCGGATTCGAGCAGTACTTC. It specifies CASTSGLAGGFEQYF.

This rearrangement joins TRBV11-2 to TRBJ2-2, with D maybe TRBD2 (6 bases). Germline V CDR1 and CDR2: SGHAT, FQNNGV. The CDR3 contains 14 residues. V dropped 6 bases and J dropped 5 bases, with 13 bases sitting between them. The CDR3 loop is CASRSPRGTGELFF. The CDR3 nucleotides are TGTGCCAGCAGATCCCCCCGGGGGACCGGGGAGCTGTTTTTT.

This clonotype was counted ten times or more. The J gene is TRBJ2-3, the V gene TRBV10-3; unclear D gene. From germline, CDR1 is ENHRY and CDR2 SYGVKD. This CDR3 has 13 amino acids. The germline V and J ends were trimmed by 2 bases and 4 bases, with 7 bases remaining between them. The CDR3 DNA is TGTGCCATCAGTGAGGACGCGGCAGATACGCAGTATTTT. This sequence encodes CAISEDAADTQYF.

This clonotype was found many times. The CDR3 DNA follows: TGTGCCAGCAGCTCTAAATCTGGCGGGGGCCGGGAGACCCAGTACTTC. Translating it yields CASSSKSGGGRETQYF. The rearrangement joins TRBV7-2 to TRBJ2-5; D is perhaps TRBD2 (7 bases). Germline values: CDR1 SGHTA, CDR2 FQGNSA. The CDR3 runs 16 residues. V was clipped by 4 bases and J by 5 bases, with 20 bases between them.

This clonotype was recorded many times. The V gene is TRBV5-1, the J gene TRBJ2-3; 9 nucleotides agree with TRBD2. This CDR3 spans 17 amino acids. CDR1 is SGHRS and CDR2 is YFSETQ in the germline V gene. J gave up 2 bases and V 0 bases, and 7 bases lay outside the gene matches. In DNA form, the CDR3 reads TGCGCCAGCAGCTTGGCGGGACTAGCAGCATCCACAGATACGCAGTATTTT. Its protein is CASSLAGLAASTDTQYF.

This clonotype has a single count. V gene TRBV20-1 combines with J gene TRBJ2-5; tentative D call: TRBD1 (5 bases). Germline CDR1 is DFQATT and CDR2 is SNEGSKA (reference sequence). The CDR3 runs 17 residues. The V end was cut by 0 bases, the J end by 5 bases, with 22 bases between. CDR3 amino acids: CSARDEVGRGLSETQYF. CDR3 in DNA: TGCAGTGCTAGAGATGAGGTGGGGCGCGGTCTGTCCGAGACCCAGTACTTC.

The chain couples TRBV20-1 to TRBJ2-5; 16 bases fit TRBD2. In germline, CDR1 is DFQATT, CDR2 SNEGSKA (reference sequence). The CDR3 contains 16 residues. V gave up 6 bases and J gave up 0 bases; unmatched junction bases: 4. Here the CDR3 reads CSAKGLAGGNQETQYF. The CDR3 coding sequence is TGCAGTGCAAAGGGACTAGCGGGGGGGAACCAAGAGACCCAGTACTTC.

This clonotype has a count of ten or more. V gene TRBV20-1 combines with J gene TRBJ2-3; 8 bases are shared with TRBD2. The junction had 10 bases not matched to a gene; V was cut back by 2 bases and J by 3 bases. There are 16 residues in the CDR3. Germline V gene sequence: CDR1 DFQATT, CDR2 SNEGSKA (reference sequence). The CDR3 DNA sequence: TGCAGTGCTAGACCCTTCGGGGGGGAGGAGACAGATACGCAGTATTTT. Amino acids: CSARPFGGEETDTQYF.

This clonotype was found many times. V is TRBV24-1 and J is TRBJ2-5; D gene unclear. Trimming stripped 4 bases from V and 3 bases from J, with 8 bases between. There are 13 residues in the CDR3. The germline CDR1 and CDR2 sequences are KGHDR and SFDVKD. The CDR3 reads CATSDPREETQYF. Here the CDR3 DNA reads TGTGCCACCAGTGACCCGAGAGAAGAGACCCAGTACTTC.

There are many counts of this clonotype. The V and J genes are TRBV3-1 and TRBJ2-7; possible D gene TRBD2, 6 bases. From germline, CDR1 is LGHDT and CDR2 YNNKEL (reference sequence). Between the trimmed V and J ends, which lost 4 bases and 3 bases, there was a span of 13 bases. CDR3 size: 14 residues. The CDR3 coding sequence is TGTGCCAGCAGCCCCATAGGGCGGGACTACGAGCAGTACTTC. Amino acid sequence: CASSPIGRDYEQYF.

About this clonotype itself: A much larger clone sits a single nucleotide away, making a read error possible. V usage is TRBV28 and J usage is TRBJ1-2; TRBD1 aligns across 7 bases. The CDR3 extends over 15 amino acids. V lost 4 bases and J lost 5; bases outside the gene matches: 10. Germline lookup yields CDR1 MDHEN and CDR2 SYDVKM. The DNA for the CDR3 is TGTGCCAGCAGTTCCTCCCGACAGGGCTATTATGGCTACACCTTC. Protein: CASSSSRQGYYGYTF.

In this sample, this clonotype turned up many times. V gene TRBV20-1 combines with J gene TRBJ2-1, with D perhaps TRBD1 or TRBD2 (6 bases each). V was clipped by 1 base and J by 7 bases, with 14 bases between them. The CDR3 runs to 14 residues. Germline assignment: CDR1 DFQATT and CDR2 SNEGSKA (reference sequence). The CDR3 sequence is CSARGGAEVNEQFF. In nucleotides, the CDR3 is TGCAGTGCTAGAGGGGGGGCCGAGGTTAATGAGCAGTTCTTC.

This clonotype has at least ten counts. The genes are TRBV7-2 and TRBJ2-7, with 10 nucleotides matching TRBD1. Germline V gives CDR1 SGHTA, CDR2 FQGNSA. Trimming took 4 bases from V and 6 from J; bases not matched to a gene: 6. The CDR3 extends over 14 amino acids. CDR3 sequence: CASSYTGTGVEQYF. The CDR3 DNA sequence: TGTGCCAGCAGCTACACCGGGACAGGGGTCGAGCAGTACTTC.

The sample holds many counts of this clonotype. The rearrangement links TRBV20-1 to TRBJ2-3; maybe TRBD2 (5 bases). Germline assignment: CDR1 DFQATT and CDR2 SNEGSKA (reference sequence). V was clipped by 6 bases and J by 2 bases, with 18 bases between them. The CDR3 is made up of 15 amino acids. The CDR3 DNA reads TGCAGTGCAAACCCGAAGCGGTACTACACAGATACGCAGTATTTT. It encodes CSANPKRYYTDTQYF.

This clonotype was counted ten times or more. The rearrangement uses TRBV20-1 and TRBJ2-7; D gene unclear. Trimming took 3 bases from V and 3 from J, leaving 15 bases between them. CDR1 and CDR2 from the germline V gene are DFQATT and SNEGSKA (reference sequence). The CDR3 loop spans 14 amino acids. Here the CDR3 reads CSASPSPGHYEQYF. The CDR3 coding sequence is TGCAGTGCTAGCCCCAGCCCTGGCCACTACGAGCAGTACTTC.

This clonotype showed up many times. CDR3 region: CSARDGYRANEQFF. The DNA for the CDR3 is TGCAGTGCTAGAGATGGGTACAGGGCAAATGAGCAGTTCTTC. The chain employs TRBV20-1 and TRBJ2-1; D is possibly TRBD1 (6 bases). CDR3 length: 14 residues. The V end lost 0 bases, the J end lost 7 bases, and 13 bases lay between the germline ends. CDR1 DFQATT and CDR2 SNEGSKA come from the germline V gene (reference sequence).

Only a few counts were recorded for this clonotype. The rearrangement uses TRBV7-9 and TRBJ2-7, with D possibly being TRBD1 (6 bases). The germline V and J ends were trimmed by 0 bases and 6 bases, with 24 bases remaining between them. CDR1 and CDR2 from the germline V gene are SEHNR and FQNEAQ (reference sequence). The CDR3 covers 18 residues. The CDR3 DNA is TGTGCCAGCAGCTTAGCGAGGACAGCTTTGGGGTTCGTAGGCGAGCAGTACTTC. Translation gives CASSLARTALGFVGEQYF.

This clonotype occurred many times. The J gene is TRBJ2-5, the V gene TRBV12-3 or TRBV12-4; TRBD2 aligns across 12 bases. V shed 8 bases and J 2 bases; nucleotides not matched to a gene: 3. This CDR3 is built from 14 residues. In nucleotides, the CDR3 is TGTGCCAGCGCCCTAGCGGGAGGGCAAGAGACCCAGTACTTC. It translates to CASALAGGQETQYF.